Below, one T cell receptor beta chain is given with its context. This specimen comes from a study of blood T cell repertoires in COVID-19. Study background: Samples taken during acute and convalescent COVID-19 were collected in the United States, Italy and Spain.

This CDR3 spans 14 amino acids. Trimming shortened V by 4 bases and J by 6 bases, and 16 bases separated the two germline ends. Germline V CDR1 and CDR2: GTSNPN, SVGIG (reference sequence). Profiled with immunoSEQ multiplex PCR; TCRdb holds only in-frame clones, not every one. The sample has roughly 70,000 clones, 73% seen once; the top ten hold approximately 20%. The TCR sequence derives from a man aged 60-69 years with acute or convalescent COVID-19. Material: peripheral blood. V and J are TRBV30 and TRBJ2-1; D may be TRBD2 (6 bases). CDR3 in amino acids: CAWTRAGSSNEQFF. The CDR3 coding sequence is TGTGCCTGGACACGGGCGGGATCGAGCAATGAGCAGTTCTTC.